These 20 T cell receptor beta chains originate from one sample sequenced in a study of cytomegalovirus exposure and HLA in healthy donors. PCR involved 60 Vbeta and 13 Jbeta primers. Sequencing used immunoSEQ multiplex PCR; TCRdb keeps in-frame clones, though not all of them. The profile shows 130,000 or so clones, roughly 73% of them singletons. Sequences were obtained from PBMCs. The receptors originated from a man aged 40-49 years in good health and CMV-seronegative.

The rearrangement links TRBV9 to TRBJ1-2; TRBD1 is a possible D gene (5 bases). The CDR3 has 14 amino acids. Germline V gives CDR1 SGDLS, CDR2 YYNGEE. V lost 2 bases and J lost 6, with 14 bases in between. The CDR3 loop reads CASSVQGFKDGYTF. CDR3 nucleotide sequence: TGTGCCAGCAGCGTTCAGGGCTTTAAGGATGGCTACACCTTC.

The chain joins TRBV5-1 to TRBJ2-3; D possibly corresponds to TRBD1 (6 bases). Trimming removed 1 base at V and 6 bases at J, with 18 bases between. Germline CDR1 is SGHRS and CDR2 is YFSETQ. This CDR3 has 16 amino acids. The CDR3 region has the DNA TGCGCCAGCAGCTTGAGGGCTGGCAGGGGAGCGGATACGCAGTATTTT. This gives the protein CASSLRAGRGADTQYF.

The chain links TRBV7-2 to TRBJ2-3; D remains ambiguous. This CDR3 is built from 15 residues. The ends were cut back, 5 bases at V and 4 bases at J, with 16 bases in the middle. From germline, CDR1 is SGHTA and CDR2 FQGNSA. DNA of the CDR3: TGTGCCAGCAGCCCGCAGTCGCGCGGAGCAGATACGCAGTATTTT. Its translation: CASSPQSRGADTQYF.

V gene TRBV2 combines with J gene TRBJ1-1; no definite D call. Germline CDR1 reads SNHLY; CDR2 reads FYNNEI. This CDR3 has 13 residues. V was trimmed by 5 bases and J by 11 bases, leaving 18 bases between them. The CDR3: CASSSDGVYGAFF. In DNA, the CDR3 is TGTGCCAGCAGTTCGGACGGGGTTTACGGGGCTTTCTTT.

A single count supports this clone. V and J are TRBV9 and TRBJ2-3; TRBD2 matches at 13 bases. The germline V gene encodes CDR1 SGDLS and CDR2 YYNGEE. V gave up 3 bases and J gave up 3 bases; unmatched junction bases: 10. The CDR3 covers 18 residues. This CDR3 reads CASSGRLAGGPMTDTQYF. The DNA for the CDR3 is TGTGCCAGCAGCGGTCGACTAGCGGGGGGCCCTATGACAGATACGCAGTATTTT.

On this clone: This CDR3 is missing its conserved last phenylalanine or tryptophan, likely due to a read error. J is TRBJ2-7 and V is TRBV4-1, with 7 bases fitting TRBD1. CDR1 and CDR2 from the germline V gene are MGHRA and YSYEKL. The CDR3 contains 13 residues. The junction had 3 bases not matched to a gene; V was cut back by 2 bases and J by 5 bases. CDR3: CASSQRTGHEQYL. Here the CDR3 DNA reads TGCGCCAGCAGCCAAAGGACAGGCCACGAGCAGTACCTC.

The chain carries TRBV30 and TRBJ1-6; 8 bases match TRBD1. Germline-derived CDR1 and CDR2 are GTSNPN and SVGIG (reference sequence). Unmatched junction bases numbered 9, after V lost 2 bases and J lost 9 bases. This CDR3 has 15 residues. DNA for the CDR3: TGTGCCTGGAGTCCAGGGGGCGTTTTCGTTTCACCCCTCCACTTT. It encodes CAWSPGGVFVSPLHF.

The chain joins TRBV7-3 to TRBJ2-7, with a possible D match to TRBD1 (5 bases). The CDR3 spans 13 residues. Germline loops: CDR1 SGHTA, CDR2 FQGTGA. V lost 5 bases, J lost 7 bases, and 15 bases lay in between. The CDR3 DNA is TGTGCCAGCAGCGAATCCCCAGGGTATGAGCAGTACTTC. This codes for CASSESPGYEQYF.

The V call is TRBV6-1, the J call TRBJ1-5; possibly TRBD1 for D (5 bases). Per germline, CDR1 MNHNS and CDR2 SASEGT. The V and J ends lost 7 bases and 3 bases respectively, with 13 bases between them. The CDR3 runs 14 residues. In nucleotides, the CDR3 is TGTGCCAGCACTCTGACAGCCAACAATCAGCCCCAGCATTTT. Translated, it gives CASTLTANNQPQHF.

The genes are TRBV30 and TRBJ1-5; D gene ambiguous. This CDR3 is 13 amino acids long. Germline lookup yields CDR1 GTSNPN and CDR2 SVGIG (reference sequence). The germline V and J ends were trimmed by 0 bases and 7 bases, with 10 bases remaining between them. CDR3 loop: CAWSVNREQPQHF. The CDR3 bases are TGTGCCTGGAGTGTGAATCGTGAGCAGCCCCAGCATTTT.

The chain joins TRBV5-4 to TRBJ1-2; 7 bases match TRBD1. The CDR3 covers 13 residues. Germline V lookup: CDR1 SGHNT, CDR2 YYREEE (reference sequence). With V trimmed by 3 bases and J by 2 bases, 1 base remained unmatched. The CDR3 DNA is TGTGCCAGCAGCTCGGGACAGAACTATGGCTACACCTTC. Its protein product is CASSSGQNYGYTF.

The rearrangement links TRBV10-3 to TRBJ1-1; D uncertain. Germline V gene data show CDR1 as ENHRY and CDR2 as SYGVKD. The CDR3 is made up of 13 amino acids. V lost 3 bases and J lost 1, with 6 bases in between. In DNA form, the CDR3 reads TGTGCCATCAGTGACGGTCGGAACACTGAAGCTTTCTTT. Protein sequence: CAISDGRNTEAFF.

The gene calls are TRBV7-3 and TRBJ1-2, with TRBD1 as a possible D gene (5 bases). This CDR3 spans 17 amino acids. The V gene's germline CDR1 is SGHTA and CDR2 FQGTGA. V shed 1 base and J shed 6 bases, with 21 bases lying between them. CDR3 sequence (DNA): TGTGCCAGCAGCTTAAGCCCTGTTCTAGGAGGGACGGATGGCTACACCTTC. As protein: CASSLSPVLGGTDGYTF.

This sequence joins TRBV19 and TRBJ2-1; 7 nucleotides line up with TRBD2. With 6 bases clipped from V and 0 bases from J, the junction kept 2 bases outside the gene matches. Germline V gene data show CDR1 as LNHDA and CDR2 as SQIVND (reference sequence). The CDR3 is made up of 14 amino acids. The CDR3 DNA sequence: TGTGCCAGTAGGGTAGCGGGCTCCTACAATGAGCAGTTCTTC. Translated: CASRVAGSYNEQFF.

The J gene is TRBJ1-3, the V gene TRBV7-2; the D gene is possibly TRBD1 (6 bases). The CDR3 extends over 14 amino acids. The germline gives CDR1 SGHTA, CDR2 FQGNSA. The V gene lost 3 bases and the J gene lost 5 bases, with 11 bases spanning the gap. The chain's CDR3 is CASSLQQGRNTIYF. The CDR3 DNA reads as TGTGCCAGCAGCTTGCAACAGGGTAGAAACACCATATATTTT.

The V and J genes are TRBV5-6 and TRBJ2-4, with 8 bases identical to TRBD1. Germline CDR1 and CDR2: SGHDT and YYEEEE. V shed 4 bases and J 4 bases; nucleotides not matched to a gene: 16. The CDR3 contains 18 residues. The CDR3 here is CASSPELSGRGPKNIQYF. CDR3 sequence (DNA): TGTGCCAGCAGCCCCGAATTATCCGGCAGGGGGCCTAAAAACATTCAGTACTTC.

Comments on this clone: The junction departs from the called germline gene at one end, perhaps through a read error. The chain links TRBV7-3 to TRBJ1-3, with 7 positions matching TRBD1. The CDR3 is 17 amino acids. Germline V gene lookup returns CDR1 SGHTA and CDR2 FQGTGA. The CDR3 sequence: CASTLTFLSRGGNTIYF. The CDR3 DNA is TGTGCCAGCACCTTAACTTTCTTGTCCAGGGGGGGAAACACCATATATTTT.

For the CDR3, the DNA is TGTGCCAGCAGAACGACGGGGGGGCGGGCAGATACGCAGTATTTT. Residues: CASRTTGGRADTQYF. This chain joins TRBV6-6 and TRBJ2-3; TRBD2 matches at 8 bases. With 6 bases clipped from V and 4 bases from J, the junction kept 9 bases outside the gene matches. This CDR3 region has 15 residues. Germline V gene lookup returns CDR1 MNHNY and CDR2 SVGAGI (reference sequence).

The chain recombines TRBV6-5 with TRBJ1-2; no reliable D call. The CDR3 length is 13 residues. The germline V gene encodes CDR1 MNHEY and CDR2 SVGAGI. V was trimmed by 6 bases and J by 2 bases, leaving 10 bases between them. The CDR3 DNA reads TGTGCCAGCAGCCAGGCGGGGAACTATGGCTACACCTTC. It yields the protein CASSQAGNYGYTF.

The table lists this clone with a count of one. The chain combines TRBV5-1 with TRBJ2-5; 7 nucleotides match TRBD1. Unmatched junction bases numbered 4, after V lost 0 bases and J lost 2 bases. From germline, CDR1 is SGHRS and CDR2 YFSETQ. The CDR3 contains 15 residues. Here the CDR3 reads CASSLGDRAQETQYF. Written as DNA, the CDR3 is TGCGCCAGCAGCTTGGGCGACAGGGCGCAAGAGACCCAGTACTTC.